The clone carrying this T cell receptor (beta chain) was observed a handful of times. Germline trimming cut 6 bases from V and 4 bases from J; bases unmatched to any gene: 3. Germline-derived CDR1 and CDR2 are SNHLY and FYNNEI. The CDR3 is 13 amino acids. The method was immunoSEQ multiplex PCR; TCRdb's version includes in-frame clones alone and lacks a portion of them. The sample comprises about 63,000 clones, approximately 80% of which are singletons, and less than 4.5% rests with the top ten. This sample was included in a study of blood T cell repertoires in COVID-19. Study-wide background: COVID-19 samples from acute and convalescent phases originated in the United States, Italy and Spain.

This chain uses TRBV2 with TRBJ1-2; TRBD1 agrees at 9 bases. The receptor comes from a woman in her forties with acute COVID-19. The sequencing sample was made of PBMCs or T cells enriched from blood (not recorded which). The DNA for the CDR3 is TGTGCCAGCAGCGACAGGGGGTCCTATGGCTACACCTTC. It yields the protein CASSDRGSYGYTF.